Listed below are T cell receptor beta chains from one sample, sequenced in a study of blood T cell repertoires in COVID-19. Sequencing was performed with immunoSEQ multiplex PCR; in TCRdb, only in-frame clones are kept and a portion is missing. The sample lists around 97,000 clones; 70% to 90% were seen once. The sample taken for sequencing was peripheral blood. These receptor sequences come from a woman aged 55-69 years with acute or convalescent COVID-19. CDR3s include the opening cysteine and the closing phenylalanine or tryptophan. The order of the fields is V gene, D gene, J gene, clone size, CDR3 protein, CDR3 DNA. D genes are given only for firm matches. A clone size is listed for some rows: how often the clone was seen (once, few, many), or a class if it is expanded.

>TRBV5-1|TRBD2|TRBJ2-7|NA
CASSTGSSGGAYEQYF
TGCGCCAGCAGTACGGGTTCTAGCGGGGGAGCCTACGAGCAGTACTTC
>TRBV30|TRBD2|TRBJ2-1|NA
CAWSVLSSGRNRNEQFF
TGTGCCTGGAGTGTACTGTCTAGCGGGAGGAATAGGAATGAGCAGTTCTTC
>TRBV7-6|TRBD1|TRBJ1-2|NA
CASSSGGQILSGYTF
TGTGCCAGCAGCTCCGGGGGACAGATACTTAGTGGCTACACCTTC
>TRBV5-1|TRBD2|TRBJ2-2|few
CATAGDANTGELFF
TGCGCCACCGCGGGGGACGCGAACACCGGGGAGCTGTTTTTT
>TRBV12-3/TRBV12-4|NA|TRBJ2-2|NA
CASSLVRLGELFF
TGTGCCAGCAGTTTGGTGAGGCTTGGGGAGCTGTTTTTT
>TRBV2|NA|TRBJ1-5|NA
CASSEAQGPGQPQHF
TGTGCCAGCAGTGAAGCGCAGGGGCCGGGTCAGCCCCAGCATTTT
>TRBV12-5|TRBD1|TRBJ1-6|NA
CASGLVLDREGSPLHF
TGTGCTAGTGGTTTGGTACTTGACAGGGAAGGGTCACCCCTCCACTTT
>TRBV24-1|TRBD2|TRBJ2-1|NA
CATSDFGLGRVDEQFF
TGTGCCACCAGTGATTTCGGGCTGGGGAGGGTGGATGAGCAGTTCTTC
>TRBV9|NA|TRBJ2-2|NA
CASTRDPAGELFF
TGTGCCAGCACGAGGGATCCCGCCGGGGAGCTGTTTTTT
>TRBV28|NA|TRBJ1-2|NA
CASNPGNYGYTF
TGTGCCAGCAACCCAGGCAACTATGGCTACACCTTC
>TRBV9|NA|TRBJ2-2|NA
CASSFWDTVNTGELFF
TGTGCCAGCAGCTTCTGGGACACCGTGAACACCGGGGAGCTGTTTTTT
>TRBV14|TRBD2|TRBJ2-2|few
CASSHKKGTSGANTGELFF
TGTGCCAGCAGCCACAAAAAGGGGACTAGCGGCGCGAACACCGGGGAGCTGTTTTTT
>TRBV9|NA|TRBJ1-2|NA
CASSPREEGGYTF
TGTGCCAGCAGCCCCCGTGAGGAGGGTGGCTACACCTTC
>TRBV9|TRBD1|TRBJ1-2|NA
CASSTGQVPNYGYTF
TGTGCCAGCAGCACAGGACAGGTACCAAACTATGGCTACACCTTC
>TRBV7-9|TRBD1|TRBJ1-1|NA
CARTGAEVNTEAFF
TGTGCCAGAACAGGGGCCGAGGTGAACACTGAAGCTTTCTTT
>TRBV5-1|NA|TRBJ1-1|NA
CASSLSGGTEAFF
TGCGCCAGCAGCTTGTCCGGGGGCACTGAAGCTTTCTTT
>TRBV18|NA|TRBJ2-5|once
CASSPPEETQYF
TGTGCCAGCTCACCACCGGAGGAGACCCAGTACTTC
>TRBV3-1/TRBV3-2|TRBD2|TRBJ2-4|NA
CASSQLAGGGAKNIQYF
TGTGCCAGCAGCCAACTAGCGGGAGGCGGCGCCAAAAACATTCAGTACTTC
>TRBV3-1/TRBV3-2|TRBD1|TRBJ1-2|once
CASSQGGQVYGYTF
TGTGCCAGCAGCCAAGGCGGACAGGTCTATGGCTACACCTTC
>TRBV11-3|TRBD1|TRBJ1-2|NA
CASSLGQEGGYTF
TGTGCCAGCAGCTTGGGACAGGAGGGTGGCTACACCTTC
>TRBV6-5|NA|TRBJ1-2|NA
CASSPAGSVYGYTF
TGTGCCAGCAGTCCGGCGGGTTCCGTATATGGCTACACCTTC
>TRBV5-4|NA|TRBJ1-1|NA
CASSPIGRGATEAFF
TGTGCCAGCAGCCCTATAGGCAGGGGAGCCACTGAAGCTTTCTTT
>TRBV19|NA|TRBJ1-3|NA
CASSPGIDRDTIYF
TGTGCCAGTAGTCCGGGTATTGATCGAGACACCATATATTTT
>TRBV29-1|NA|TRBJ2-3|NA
CSVTGNPDTQYF
TGCAGCGTCACCGGGAACCCGGATACGCAGTATTTT
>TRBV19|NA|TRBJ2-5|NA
CASRPARASETQYF
TGTGCCAGTAGACCCGCGAGGGCCTCAGAGACCCAGTACTTC
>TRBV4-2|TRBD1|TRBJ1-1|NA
CASSQRRTGRTEAFF
TGTGCCAGCAGCCAGAGGCGGACAGGGAGGACTGAAGCTTTCTTT
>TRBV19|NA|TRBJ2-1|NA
CASRLLNEQFF
TGTGCCAGTAGACTGCTCAATGAGCAGTTCTTC
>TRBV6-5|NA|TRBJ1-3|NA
CASSIGQTGNTIYF
TGTGCCAGCAGTATTGGACAGACTGGAAACACCATATATTTT
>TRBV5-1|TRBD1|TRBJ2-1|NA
CASSLEAGGANNEQFF
TGCGCCAGCAGCTTGGAAGCAGGGGGCGCGAACAATGAGCAGTTCTTC
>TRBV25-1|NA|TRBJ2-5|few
CASRATGPETQYF
TGTGCCAGCAGAGCTACAGGGCCGGAGACCCAGTACTTC
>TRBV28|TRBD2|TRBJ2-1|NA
CASRSPSGGHNEQFF
TGTGCCAGCAGGTCCCCTAGCGGAGGACACAATGAGCAGTTCTTC
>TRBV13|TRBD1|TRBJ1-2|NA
CASSLGQGNGGYTF
TGTGCCAGCAGCTTGGGACAGGGGAATGGGGGCTACACCTTC
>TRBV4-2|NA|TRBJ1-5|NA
CASSQVARGRGQPQHF
TGTGCCAGCAGCCAAGTCGCCAGGGGTAGGGGTCAGCCCCAGCATTTT
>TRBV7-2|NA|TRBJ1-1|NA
CASSFTLNTEAFF
TGTGCCAGCAGCTTTACACTGAACACTGAAGCTTTCTTT
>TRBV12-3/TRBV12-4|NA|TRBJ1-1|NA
CASSTYTEAFF
TGTGCCAGCAGTACTTACACTGAAGCTTTCTTT
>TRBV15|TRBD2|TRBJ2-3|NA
CATSSGTSGTDTQYF
TGTGCCACCAGCAGTGGGACTAGCGGCACAGATACGCAGTATTTT
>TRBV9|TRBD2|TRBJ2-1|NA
CASSVVSGKYNEQFF
TGTGCCAGCAGCGTAGTAAGCGGGAAGTACAATGAGCAGTTCTTC
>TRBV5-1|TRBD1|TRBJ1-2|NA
CASSLAEGAEVSYGYTF
TGCGCCAGCAGCTTGGCCGAGGGGGCGGAGGTCTCCTATGGCTACACCTTC
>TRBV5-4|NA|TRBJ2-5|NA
CASVDREAETQYF
TGTGCCAGCGTCGACAGGGAGGCTGAGACCCAGTACTTC
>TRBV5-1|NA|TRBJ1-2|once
CASSLGAGGGYTF
TGCGCCAGCAGCTTGGGAGCCGGAGGTGGCTACACCTTC
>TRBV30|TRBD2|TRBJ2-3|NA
CACSSGSTDTQYF
TGTGCCTGTTCTAGCGGGAGCACAGATACGCAGTATTTT